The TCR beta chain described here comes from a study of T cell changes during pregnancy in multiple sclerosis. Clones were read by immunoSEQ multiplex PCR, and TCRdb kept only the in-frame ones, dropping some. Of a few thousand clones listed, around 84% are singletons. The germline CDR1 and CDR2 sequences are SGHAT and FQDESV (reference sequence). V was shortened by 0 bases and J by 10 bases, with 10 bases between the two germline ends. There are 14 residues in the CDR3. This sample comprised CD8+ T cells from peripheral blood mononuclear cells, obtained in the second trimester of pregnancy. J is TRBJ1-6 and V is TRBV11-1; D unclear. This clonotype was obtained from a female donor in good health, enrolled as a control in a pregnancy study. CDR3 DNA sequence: TGTGCCAGCAGCTTAGCCTATACGGGGTCACCCCTCCACTTT. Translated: CASSLAYTGSPLHF.